These 9 T cell receptor beta chains came from one sample sequenced in a study of blood T cell repertoires in COVID-19. Sequenced by immunoSEQ multiplex PCR; TCRdb stores in-frame clones only, minus some. This sample has 150,000 to 200,000 clones, with more than 75% found just once. Specimen: PBMCs or T cells enriched from blood (not recorded which). Receptors were obtained from a woman aged 45-65 years with acute COVID-19.

The chain employs TRBV2 and TRBJ2-2, with D perhaps matching TRBD1 (5 bases). CDR3 length: 15 amino acids. V was shortened by 2 bases and J by 6 bases, with 13 bases between the two germline ends. CDR1 is SNHLY and CDR2 is FYNNEI in the germline V gene. The CDR3 sequence: CASSEHLGRAGELFF. Written as DNA, the CDR3 is TGTGCCAGCAGTGAACATTTGGGCAGGGCCGGGGAGCTGTTTTTT.

This chain joins TRBV5-1 and TRBJ1-5; TRBD1 matches 9 bases. Looked up from germline, CDR1 is SGHRS and CDR2 is YFSETQ. The CDR3 covers 17 residues. The ends lost 4 bases at V and 0 bases at J; junction bases unmatched: 8. The CDR3 bases are TGCGCCAGCAGCGAGCGAGACAGGGGGTATAGCAATCAGCCCCAGCATTTT. This gives the protein CASSERDRGYSNQPQHF.

This clone came up a few times. The V call is TRBV7-2, the J call TRBJ2-3, with D perhaps TRBD2 (6 bases). V was cut by 3 bases and J by 4 bases, with 20 bases left in between. Germline V gives CDR1 SGHTA, CDR2 FQGNSA. This CDR3 contains 17 residues. CDR3 loop: CASSFQTRMARADTQYF. The CDR3 bases are TGTGCCAGCAGCTTCCAGACTAGGATGGCACGCGCAGATACGCAGTATTTT.

This clone appeared a few times. This rearrangement joins TRBV12-5 to TRBJ1-2; 7 nucleotides match TRBD1. The germline CDR1 and CDR2 sequences are LGHNT and FRNRAP. There are 13 residues in the CDR3. The trim removed 6 bases at V and 6 bases at J, leaving 7 bases unmatched. The CDR3 DNA is TGTGCTAGTGGAACGGACAGGTTCCATGGCTACACCTTC. Its translation is CASGTDRFHGYTF.

This chain joins TRBV4-3 and TRBJ2-1; D ambiguous. The CDR3 is 15 amino acids. Germline V gene sequence: CDR1 LGHNA, CDR2 YSLEER. Between the trimmed V and J ends, which lost 1 base and 8 bases, there was a span of 15 bases. CDR3 nucleotides: TGCGCCAGCAGCCAAGGATTGGCTAGGAACTATGAGCAGTTCTTC. Translation: CASSQGLARNYEQFF.

The genes are TRBV12-3 or TRBV12-4 and TRBJ1-1, with D tentatively TRBD1 (5 bases). V was cut by 8 bases and J by 10 bases, with 17 bases left in between. The CDR3 has 12 residues. The CDR3 loop reads CASGVSWGGAFF. In DNA, the CDR3 is TGTGCCAGCGGGGTGTCCTGGGGGGGAGCTTTCTTT.

The rearrangement uses TRBV7-8 and TRBJ1-4; possible D gene TRBD1, 5 bases. The CDR3 is 17 residues long. The germline CDR1 and CDR2 sequences are SGHVS and FQNEAQ. Trimming left V 5 bases short and J 3 bases short, with 19 bases between. For the CDR3, the DNA is TGTGCCAGCAGCGAAGGGCGGGGGATCCGTTCTAATGAAAAACTGTTTTTT. Amino acids: CASSEGRGIRSNEKLFF.

This clone was counted only a few times. The chain has TRBV6-5 and TRBJ1-2; D is undetermined. Germline V gene lookup returns CDR1 MNHEY and CDR2 SVGAGI. CDR3 length: 16 amino acids. Trimming cost V 0 bases and J 0 bases, with 11 bases left between them. DNA for the CDR3: TGTGCCAGCAGTTACTCGGGGAGGCAAACTAACTATGGCTACACCTTC. This encodes CASSYSGRQTNYGYTF.

The rearrangement joins TRBV4-2 to TRBJ2-2; TRBD1 might be the D (6 bases). The CDR3 extends over 20 amino acids. Trimming pared 4 bases from V and 5 bases from J, leaving 29 bases between. The germline CDR1 and CDR2 sequences are LGHNA and YNFKEQ. The CDR3 DNA reads TGTGCCAGCAGCCCCTTGGATGGCCAAAAACTAAGGGGGAAGACCGGGGAGCTGTTTTTT. Protein sequence: CASSPLDGQKLRGKTGELFF.